This T cell receptor beta chain was sequenced for a study of cytomegalovirus exposure and HLA in healthy donors. Amplification used 60 Vbeta primers and 13 Jbeta primers. Method: immunoSEQ multiplex PCR; TCRdb's copy keeps in-frame clones and lacks some. The sample holds about 190,000 clones, roughly four fifths seen once. The donors (healthy individuals) were bone marrow donors. This clone occurred a few times. The antigen is undetermined. Germline V gene sequence: CDR1 MDHEN, CDR2 SYDVKM. Trimming removed 6 bases at V and 3 bases at J, with 11 bases between. This CDR3 region has 14 residues. General study findings and limits: As was reported, the classifier diagnosed cytomegalovirus status with high specificity and sensitivity. The authors judged a highly shared variant cluster likely a sequencing artifact.

The TCR originated in a woman aged 25 to 39 in good health and CMV-seropositive. V gene TRBV28 combines with J gene TRBJ2-2; perhaps TRBD1 as D (8 bases). Input material: PBMCs. The CDR3 loop reads CASRTGGDTGELFF. In DNA form, the CDR3 reads TGTGCCAGCAGAACAGGGGGGGACACCGGGGAGCTGTTTTTT.